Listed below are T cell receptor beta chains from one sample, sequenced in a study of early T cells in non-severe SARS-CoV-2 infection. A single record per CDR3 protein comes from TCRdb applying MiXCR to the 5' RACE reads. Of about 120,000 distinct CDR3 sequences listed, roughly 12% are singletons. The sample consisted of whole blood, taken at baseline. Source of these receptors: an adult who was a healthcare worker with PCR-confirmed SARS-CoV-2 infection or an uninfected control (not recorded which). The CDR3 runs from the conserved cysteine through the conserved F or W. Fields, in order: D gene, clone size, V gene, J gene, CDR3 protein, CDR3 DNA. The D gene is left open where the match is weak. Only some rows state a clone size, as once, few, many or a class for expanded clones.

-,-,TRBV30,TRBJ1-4,CAWFRPGDEKLFF,TGTGCCTGGTTCCGGCCCGGGGATGAAAAACTGTTTTTT
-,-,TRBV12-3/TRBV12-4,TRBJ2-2,CASNHYANTGELFF,TGTGCCAGCAATCACTACGCGAACACCGGGGAGCTGTTTTTT
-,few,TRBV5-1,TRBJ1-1,CASSPGGSLNTEAFF,TGCGCCAGCAGCCCCGGGGGCAGTCTGAACACTGAAGCTTTCTTT
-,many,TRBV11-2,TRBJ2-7,CASSRWTVAYEQYF,TGTGCCAGCAGCCGCTGGACAGTCGCCTACGAGCAGTACTTC
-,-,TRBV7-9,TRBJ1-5,CASSPAGRAGQPQHF,TGTGCCAGCAGCCCCGCGGGCCGGGCCGGGCAGCCCCAGCATTTT
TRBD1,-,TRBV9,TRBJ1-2,CASSRLGTDPYGYTF,TGTGCCAGCAGCCGTCTCGGGACAGACCCCTATGGCTACACCTTC
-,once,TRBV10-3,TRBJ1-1,CAISESGLGNTEAFF,TGTGCCATCAGTGAGTCGGGTCTGGGGAACACTGAAGCTTTCTTT
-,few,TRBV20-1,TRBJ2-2,CSAIHTGELFF,TGCAGTGCTATCCACACCGGGGAGCTGTTTTTT
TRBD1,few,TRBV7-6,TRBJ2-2,CASSLNYQGAGELFF,TGTGCCAGCAGCTTAAACTACCAGGGGGCCGGGGAGCTGTTTTTT
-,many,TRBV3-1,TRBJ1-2,CASSQSEVYGYTF,TGTGCCAGCAGCCAATCAGAAGTCTATGGCTACACCTTC
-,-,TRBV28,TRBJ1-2,CASINENRGYTF,TGTGCCAGCATCAACGAGAATCGCGGCTACACCTTC
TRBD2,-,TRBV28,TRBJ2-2,CASSFGLAGLNTGELFF,TGTGCCAGCAGTTTCGGACTAGCGGGGCTGAACACCGGGGAGCTGTTTTTT
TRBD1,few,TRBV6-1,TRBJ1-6,CASSELPGGPSYNSPLHF,TGTGCCAGCAGTGAATTGCCAGGGGGGCCCTCCTATAATTCACCCCTCCACTTT
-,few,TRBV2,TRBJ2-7,CASSEVSQGGQYF,TGTGCCAGCAGTGAAGTCAGTCAGGGGGGGCAGTACTTC
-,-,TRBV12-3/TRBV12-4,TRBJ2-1,CASSPGRQAYNEQFF,TGTGCCAGCAGCCCGGGACGCCAGGCCTACAATGAGCAGTTCTTC
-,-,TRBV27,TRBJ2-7,CASSPPGHHYEQYF,TGTGCCAGCAGTCCACCGGGACACCACTACGAGCAGTACTTC
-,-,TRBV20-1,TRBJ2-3,CSASGTPTDTQYF,TGCAGTGCTAGCGGGACCCCCACAGATACGCAGTATTTT
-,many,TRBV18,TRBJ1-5,CASSSEQGPLEPQHF,TGTGCCAGCTCATCCGAACAGGGCCCCCTTGAGCCCCAGCATTTT
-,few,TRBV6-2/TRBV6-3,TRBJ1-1,CASSYEENTEAFF,TGTGCCAGCAGTTACGAGGAGAACACTGAAGCTTTCTTT
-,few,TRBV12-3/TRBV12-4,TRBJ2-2,CASSPVAEPNTGELFF,TGTGCCAGCAGCCCAGTCGCGGAACCGAACACCGGGGAGCTGTTTTTT
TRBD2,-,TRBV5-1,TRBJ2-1,CASTPGLADYNEQFF,TGCGCCAGTACCCCCGGGCTAGCGGACTACAATGAGCAGTTCTTC
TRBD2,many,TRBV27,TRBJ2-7,CASSLRGGDEQYF,TGTGCCAGCAGTTTACGGGGAGGGGACGAGCAGTACTTC
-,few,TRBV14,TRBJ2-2,CASSQELIRAGELFF,TGTGCCAGCAGCCAAGAGTTGATAAGGGCCGGGGAGCTGTTTTTT
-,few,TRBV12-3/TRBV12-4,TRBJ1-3,CASSLFGGKNTIYF,TGTGCCAGCAGTTTGTTTGGGGGTAAAAACACCATATATTTT
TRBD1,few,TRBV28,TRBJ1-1,CASSSGTGYQAFF,TGTGCCAGCAGTTCAGGGACAGGGTATCAAGCTTTCTTT
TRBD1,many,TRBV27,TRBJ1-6,CASSTDRGGNSPLHF,TGTGCCAGCAGTACTGACAGGGGTGGCAATTCACCCCTCCACTTT
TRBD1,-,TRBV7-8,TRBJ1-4,CASSQLQGALEKLFF,TGTGCCAGCAGCCAACTACAGGGGGCTCTTGAAAAACTGTTTTTT
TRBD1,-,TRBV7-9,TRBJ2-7,CASSYTGGMGQLSEQYF,TGTGCCAGCAGCTACACAGGGGGTATGGGGCAATTGTCCGAGCAGTACTTC
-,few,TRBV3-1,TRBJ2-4,CASSPTGAKNIQYF,TGTGCCAGCAGCCCCACAGGGGCCAAAAACATTCAGTACTTC
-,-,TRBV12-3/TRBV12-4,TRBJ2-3,CASSLAGKPIPLNTQYF,TGTGCCAGCAGTTTAGCGGGGAAACCGATCCCCTTAAATACGCAGTATTTT
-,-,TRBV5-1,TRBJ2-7,CASSRHSAYEQYF,TGCGCCAGCAGTAGGCACTCCGCCTACGAGCAGTACTTC